The clone carrying this TCR beta chain was observed at least ten times. Its antigen remains unknown. The germline CDR1 and CDR2 sequences are MDHEN and SYDVKM. V dropped 8 bases and J dropped 4 bases, with 17 bases sitting between them. CDR3 length: 15 amino acids. Hyperthyroidism was newly diagnosed in patients aged 18 to 65 (duration under 2 months). This sample is part of a study of T cells in Graves' hyperthyroidism and ophthalmopathy. Study as a whole: The initial diagnosis was the point when peripheral blood was collected, ahead of any treatment. Study-level findings and limits: Most thyroid-expanded clonotypes above 0.001 were also found in blood.

RNA transcripts yielded amplified TCR beta CDR3 regions. During a first-round RT-PCR of the TCR CDR3, the HTBI primer set was used. One entry per CDR3 protein results from TCRdb running MiXCR on the multiplex PCR reads. Among fewer than 700,000 distinct CDR3 sequences, 15% to 20% were seen once, and the ten largest hold 3% to 4%. This chain uses TRBV28 with TRBJ2-2; D is possibly TRBD1 (6 bases). The clonotype comes from a woman aged 25 to 45 with Graves' hyperthyroidism. The sample comprised blood. DNA of the CDR3: TGTGCCAGCGCCTTACAGGGTTCGGGCACCGGGGAGCTGTTTTTT. Amino acid sequence: CASALQGSGTGELFF.